These T cell receptor beta chains were read from a single sample in a study of blood T cell repertoires in COVID-19. TCRdb keeps only in-frame clones here, not all; method: immunoSEQ multiplex PCR. Of approximately 280,000 clones in the sample, 80% to 90% were seen once. Sequencing was carried out using peripheral blood. Receptors were obtained from a woman aged 70-85 years with acute or convalescent COVID-19. Each CDR3 is given with its conserved first and last residue.

>TRBV20-1|TRBJ2-3
CSASYGVFTDTQYF
>TRBV2|TRBJ2-1
CASSGGVYNEQFF
>TRBV5-1|TRBJ2-5
CASSVEETQYF
>TRBV10-2|TRBJ2-1
CASHFDRDYNEQFF
>TRBV7-2|TRBJ1-2
CASSHRTGERGYTF
>TRBV15|TRBJ2-2
CATSRPGGTGELFF
>TRBV5-1|TRBJ2-5
CASSSRASGVQETQYF
>TRBV7-8|TRBJ2-1
CASSPQGQINEQFF
>TRBV3-1/TRBV3-2|TRBJ2-1
CASSHQAGRGSNEQFF
>TRBV7-3|TRBJ1-1
CASSIGVGQGLEAFF
>TRBV10-3|TRBJ1-2
CAIKTGVTYGYTF
>TRBV5-4|TRBJ2-2
CASSLAGGANTGELFF
>TRBV7-9|TRBJ1-6
CASSLEERGGIYNSPLHF
>TRBV29-1|TRBJ1-1
CSAWGQVGTEAFF
>TRBV2|TRBJ2-1
CASSRRLAKGVGSNEQFF
>TRBV10-3|TRBJ1-2
CAIQGGASYGYTF